This T cell receptor beta chain derives from a study of T cell changes during pregnancy in multiple sclerosis. CDR1 LNHDA and CDR2 SQIVND come from the germline V gene (reference sequence). The CDR3 length is 14 residues. Trimming at V came to 3 bases and at J to 1 base, leaving 2 bases not matched to a gene. The protocol was immunoSEQ multiplex PCR, while the TCRdb copy is restricted to in-frame clones and leaves out a portion. The profile shows 40,000 to 60,000 clones, 85% to 90% of them singletons. The V call is TRBV19, the J call TRBJ1-1, with 7 bases that match TRBD1. The material sequenced was peripheral blood, taken in the first trimester of pregnancy. The source of this sequence is a female donor in good health, enrolled as a control in a pregnancy study. DNA for the CDR3: TGTGCCAGTAGTATGGGGACAGCGAACACTGAAGCTTTCTTT. This translates into CASSMGTANTEAFF.